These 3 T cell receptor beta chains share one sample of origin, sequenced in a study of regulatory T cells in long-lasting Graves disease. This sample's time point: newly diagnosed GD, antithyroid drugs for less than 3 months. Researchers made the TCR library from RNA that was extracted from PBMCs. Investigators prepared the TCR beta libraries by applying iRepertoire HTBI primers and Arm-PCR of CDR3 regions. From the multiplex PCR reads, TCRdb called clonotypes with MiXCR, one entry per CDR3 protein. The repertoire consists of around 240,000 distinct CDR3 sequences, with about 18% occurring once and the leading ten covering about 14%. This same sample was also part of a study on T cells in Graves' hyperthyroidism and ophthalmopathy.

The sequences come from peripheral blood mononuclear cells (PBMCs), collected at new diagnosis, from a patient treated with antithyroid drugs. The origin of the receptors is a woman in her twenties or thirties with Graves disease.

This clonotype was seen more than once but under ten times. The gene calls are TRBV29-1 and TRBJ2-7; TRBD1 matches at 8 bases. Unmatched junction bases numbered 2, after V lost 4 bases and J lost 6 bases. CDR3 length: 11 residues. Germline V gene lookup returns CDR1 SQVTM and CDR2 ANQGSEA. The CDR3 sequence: CSVARGREQYF. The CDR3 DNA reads TGCAGCGTTGCCAGGGGGCGCGAGCAGTACTTC.

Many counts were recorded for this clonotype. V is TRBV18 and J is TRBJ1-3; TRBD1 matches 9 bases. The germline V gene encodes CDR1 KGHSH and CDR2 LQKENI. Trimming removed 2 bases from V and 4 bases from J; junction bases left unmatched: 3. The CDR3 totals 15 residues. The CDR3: CASSPSGQGGNTIYF. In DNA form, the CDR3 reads TGTGCCAGCTCACCATCGGGACAGGGAGGAAACACCATATATTTT. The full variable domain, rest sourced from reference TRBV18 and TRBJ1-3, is NAGVMQNPRHLVRRRGQEARLRCSPMKGHSHVYWYRQLPEEGLKFMVYLQKENIIDESGMPKERFSAEFPKEGPSILRIQQVVRGDSAAYFCASSPSGQGGNTIYFGEGSWLTVV.

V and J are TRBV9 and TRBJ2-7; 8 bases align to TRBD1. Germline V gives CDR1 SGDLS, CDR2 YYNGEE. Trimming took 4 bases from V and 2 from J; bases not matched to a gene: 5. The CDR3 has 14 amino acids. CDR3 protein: CASSPRTGPYEQYF. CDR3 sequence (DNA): TGTGCCAGCAGCCCCAGGACAGGGCCCTACGAGCAGTACTTC.